This entry describes one T cell receptor (beta chain). The data derive from a study of blood T cell repertoires in COVID-19. Study overall: From the United States, Italy and Spain came samples of acute and convalescent COVID-19. The analysed material was cDNA or gDNA that came from T cells, B-cell-depleted T cells, or PBMCs.

CDR1 is MNHEY and CDR2 is SVGAGI in the germline V gene. Trimming removed 7 bases at V and 6 bases at J, with 16 bases between. The CDR3 is 14 residues long. Original processing methods: By means of reference gene primer amplification, nucleated cell counts were estimated. The repertoire was sequenced with immunoSEQ multiplex PCR; TCRdb's copy has only in-frame clones and lacks some. The V and J calls and the clone size are those of that table, but D and trimming were determined from the DNA. The data hold more than 250,000 clones, with more than 70% observed a single time. During active infection, Seattle patients enrolled and were then monitored through disease.

This clonotype originated in a young woman with COVID-19, enrolled during active disease. The chain uses TRBV6-5 and TRBJ2-1; D is possibly TRBD1 (6 bases). The sequenced sample consisted of peripheral blood. CDR3 in amino acids: CASTVDSTSNEQFF. CDR3 coding DNA: TGTGCCAGCACGGTGGACAGCACCTCCAATGAGCAGTTCTTC.